This TCR beta chain comes out of a study of blood T cell repertoires in COVID-19. Study summary: Sites in the United States, Italy and Spain provided acute and convalescent COVID-19 samples. From T cells, B-cell-depleted T cells, or PBMCs came the material, which was cDNA or gDNA.

V trimming: 4 bases; J trimming: 5 bases; junction bases outside the gene matches: 20. This CDR3 contains 18 residues. Germline V CDR1 and CDR2: SGHDT, YYEEEE. In the study's own analysis: Nucleated cell counts were estimated from reference gene primer amplification. The data were produced by immunoSEQ multiplex PCR, yet TCRdb's version contains in-frame clones alone and is incomplete. V and J calls and clone size are as listed in that table; D and trimming were resolved from the DNA. The sample contains a few hundred thousand clones, 87% of which appear only once. This clone has only one observation.

The chain is built from TRBV5-6 and TRBJ1-2; 7 bases fit TRBD1. The specimen sequenced was peripheral blood. The sequence was obtained from a woman aged 18-30 years who had recovered from COVID-19. The CDR3 here is CASSPLAWGTGDSYGYTF. CDR3 coding DNA: TGTGCCAGCAGCCCACTGGCTTGGGGTACAGGGGATTCTTATGGCTACACCTTC.